This passage covers 19 T cell receptor beta chains from one sample sequenced in a study of T cell responses to AZD1222 COVID-19 vaccine. Measured with immunoSEQ multiplex PCR; TCRdb has only the in-frame clones, and not every one. The data show tens of thousands of clones, around 85% seen once. The specimen comprised peripheral blood, sampled 28 days after the second AZD1222 dose. These receptors were taken from an adult who received the AZD1222 COVID-19 vaccine.

V is TRBV5-1 and J is TRBJ1-2, with 9 bases aligning to TRBD1. The CDR3 sequence is 13 residues long. Germline CDR1 is SGHRS and CDR2 is YFSETQ. V lost 4 bases and J lost 9; bases outside the gene matches: 7. CDR3 sequence reads: CASSPGQGTSYTF. Here the CDR3 DNA reads TGCGCCAGCAGCCCGGGACAGGGCACTAGCTACACCTTC.

DNA of the CDR3: TGTGCCAGTAGTTTGGACAGGGGGGACTATGGCTACACCTTC. This sequence encodes CASSLDRGDYGYTF. The V and J genes are TRBV19 and TRBJ1-2; 10 bases agree with TRBD1. V gave up 5 bases and J gave up 3 bases; unmatched junction bases: 3. There are 14 residues in the CDR3. Germline V gene sequence: CDR1 LNHDA, CDR2 SQIVND (reference sequence).

The chain combines TRBV18 with TRBJ2-7; D could derive from TRBD1 or TRBD2 (5 bases each). This CDR3 has 14 amino acids. V was cut by 4 bases and J by 5 bases, with 15 bases left in between. Germline values: CDR1 KGHSH, CDR2 LQKENI. Here the CDR3 reads CASSLRDGADEQYF. CDR3 nucleotide sequence: TGTGCCAGCTCACTTCGGGACGGTGCGGACGAGCAGTACTTC.

The table lists this clone with a count of one. The chain recombines TRBV3-1 (or the pseudogene TRBV3-2) with TRBJ1-6, with D hard to call. V lost 4 bases to trimming and J lost 9 bases, with 7 bases between them. Germline V gives CDR1 LGHDT, CDR2 YNNKEL (reference sequence). The CDR3 is made up of 12 amino acids. CDR3 nucleotide sequence: TGTGCCAGCAGCCCCTTTCGTTCACCCCTCCACTTT. Protein product: CASSPFRSPLHF.

The gene calls are TRBV30 and TRBJ2-5; 7 nucleotides agree with TRBD2. This CDR3 region has 12 residues. V lost 4 bases, J lost 1 base, and 0 bases stayed unmatched. The germline gives CDR1 GTSNPN, CDR2 SVGIG (reference sequence). The CDR3, as DNA: TGTGCCTGGACTAGCGGCCAAGAGACCCAGTACTTC. As protein: CAWTSGQETQYF.

The chain recombines TRBV27 with TRBJ1-6; 7 bases map to TRBD1. J lost 7 bases, V lost 2 bases, and 8 bases had no gene match. There are 16 residues in the CDR3. Germline V gene lookup returns CDR1 MNHEY and CDR2 SMNVEV (reference sequence). The CDR3 protein is CASSLLGGSDNSPLHF. CDR3 sequence (DNA): TGTGCCAGCAGTTTACTAGGGGGCTCGGACAATTCACCCCTCCACTTT.

V and J are TRBV10-3 and TRBJ1-4, with a tentative D call TRBD1 (6 bases). The CDR3 is 14 residues long. The germline V gene encodes CDR1 ENHRY and CDR2 SYGVKD. With 6 bases removed from V and 6 bases from J, the gap between germline ends came to 14 bases. CDR3 protein: CAIRGGNGDEKLFF. CDR3 sequence (DNA): TGTGCCATCAGGGGGGGCAACGGGGATGAAAAACTGTTTTTT.

The V call is TRBV7-2, the J call TRBJ2-6; 9 positions agree with TRBD1. Germline lookup yields CDR1 SGHTA and CDR2 FQGNSA. J gave up 3 bases and V 2 bases, and 5 bases lay outside the gene matches. The CDR3 covers 17 residues. The CDR3 region is CASSLSGTGFGANVLTF. CDR3 nucleotide sequence: TGTGCCAGCAGCTTATCCGGGACAGGGTTTGGGGCCAACGTCCTGACTTTC.

The V call is TRBV5-1, the J call TRBJ2-6; perhaps D is TRBD1 or TRBD2 (6 bases each). The CDR3 is made up of 19 amino acids. Per germline, CDR1 SGHRS and CDR2 YFSETQ. Trimming left V 3 bases short and J 2 bases short, with 21 bases between. This CDR3 reads CASSSQGGSTGAGANVLTF. The CDR3 DNA follows: TGCGCCAGCAGCTCACAGGGCGGAAGTACGGGAGCTGGGGCCAACGTCCTGACTTTC.

This sequence joins TRBV7-9 and TRBJ1-1, with D tentatively TRBD1 (6 bases). Germline V CDR1 and CDR2: SEHNR, FQNEAQ (reference sequence). The CDR3 sequence is 12 residues long. Between the trimmed V and J ends, which lost 6 bases and 1 base, there was a span of 6 bases. As DNA, the CDR3 is TGTGCCAGCAGGACAGGGAACACTGAAGCTTTCTTT. Encoded protein: CASRTGNTEAFF.

In its sample, this clone was seen once. This chain connects TRBV5-6 to TRBJ1-2; TRBD1 might be the D (6 bases). The V gene's germline CDR1 is SGHDT and CDR2 YYEEEE. The V end lost 3 bases, the J end lost 7 bases, and 13 bases lay between the germline ends. CDR3 size: 13 residues. The CDR3 protein is CASSSMTGRGYTF. The CDR3 coding sequence is TGTGCCAGCAGCTCGATGACAGGCCGTGGCTACACCTTC.

This clone was seen only once. The chain combines TRBV7-9 with TRBJ1-1; TRBD1 might be the D (6 bases). Germline CDR1 SEHNR, CDR2 FQNEAQ (reference sequence). CDR3 length equals 15 residues. Trimming shortened V by 3 bases and J by 4 bases, and 15 bases separated the two germline ends. This CDR3 reads CASSLGGEYGTEAFF. CDR3 bases: TGTGCCAGCAGCTTGGGGGGCGAGTACGGCACTGAAGCTTTCTTT.

The chain combines TRBV19 with TRBJ1-2; 9 bases match TRBD1. Germline-derived CDR1 and CDR2 are LNHDA and SQIVND (reference sequence). The V segment lost 5 bases and the J segment 2 bases; nucleotides outside the gene matches: 15. The length of the CDR3 is 18 residues. The CDR3 DNA is TGTGCCAGTAGTCCGACCCCCGGGACAGGGTTTAGAAACTATGGCTACACCTTC. Translating it yields CASSPTPGTGFRNYGYTF.

CDR3 sequence: CASSGDWDSPLHF. Written as DNA, the CDR3 is TGTGCCAGCAGCGGGGACTGGGATTCACCCCTCCACTTT. The chain carries TRBV5-8 and TRBJ1-6; maybe TRBD1 (5 bases). Germline lookup yields CDR1 SGHTS and CDR2 YDEGEE. CDR3 size: 13 residues. V gave up 4 bases and J gave up 8 bases, with 10 bases separating them.

CDR3 in DNA: TGTGCCAGCAGCAAAGCGCTTTGTAGTCGACCCCTCTACGAGCAGTACTTC. Encoded protein: CASSKALCSRPLYEQYF. V usage is TRBV21-1 and J usage is TRBJ2-7. TRBV21-1 is a recognized pseudogene. The CDR3 is 17 amino acids.

This chain joins TRBV25-1 and TRBJ1-2; 10 bases align to TRBD1. The CDR3 contains 13 residues. Per the germline V gene, CDR1 is MGHDK and CDR2 is SYGVNS. The V and J ends lost 2 bases and 11 bases, in that order; junction bases with no gene match: 5. In DNA, the CDR3 is TGTGCCAGCAGTGAACGGGACAGGGGAGTGTACACCTTC. Its protein is CASSERDRGVYTF.

This chain connects TRBV10-3 to TRBJ1-6, with D possibly TRBD1 on 5 matching bases. The V and J ends lost 0 bases and 10 bases respectively, with 13 bases between them. The CDR3 extends over 15 amino acids. CDR1 is ENHRY, CDR2 SYGVKD, per germline. The CDR3 here is CAISESPQGASPLHF. DNA for the CDR3: TGTGCCATCAGTGAGTCGCCCCAGGGAGCCTCACCCCTCCACTTT.

V is TRBV4-3 and J is TRBJ1-5; D not certain. V dropped 1 base and J dropped 5 bases, with 6 bases sitting between them. Germline V lookup: CDR1 LGHNA, CDR2 YSLEER. The CDR3 covers 13 residues. The CDR3: CASSQGRDQPQHF. CDR3 bases: TGCGCCAGCAGCCAAGGGCGGGATCAGCCCCAGCATTTT.

V gene TRBV7-2 combines with J gene TRBJ1-2, with D unclear. V was clipped by 1 base and J by 0 bases, with 12 bases between them. Germline values: CDR1 SGHTA, CDR2 FQGNSA. The CDR3 sequence is 16 residues long. In DNA form, the CDR3 reads TGTGCCAGCAGCTTAGTTTCTTCAGCAGCTAACTATGGCTACACCTTC. It yields the protein CASSLVSSAANYGYTF.